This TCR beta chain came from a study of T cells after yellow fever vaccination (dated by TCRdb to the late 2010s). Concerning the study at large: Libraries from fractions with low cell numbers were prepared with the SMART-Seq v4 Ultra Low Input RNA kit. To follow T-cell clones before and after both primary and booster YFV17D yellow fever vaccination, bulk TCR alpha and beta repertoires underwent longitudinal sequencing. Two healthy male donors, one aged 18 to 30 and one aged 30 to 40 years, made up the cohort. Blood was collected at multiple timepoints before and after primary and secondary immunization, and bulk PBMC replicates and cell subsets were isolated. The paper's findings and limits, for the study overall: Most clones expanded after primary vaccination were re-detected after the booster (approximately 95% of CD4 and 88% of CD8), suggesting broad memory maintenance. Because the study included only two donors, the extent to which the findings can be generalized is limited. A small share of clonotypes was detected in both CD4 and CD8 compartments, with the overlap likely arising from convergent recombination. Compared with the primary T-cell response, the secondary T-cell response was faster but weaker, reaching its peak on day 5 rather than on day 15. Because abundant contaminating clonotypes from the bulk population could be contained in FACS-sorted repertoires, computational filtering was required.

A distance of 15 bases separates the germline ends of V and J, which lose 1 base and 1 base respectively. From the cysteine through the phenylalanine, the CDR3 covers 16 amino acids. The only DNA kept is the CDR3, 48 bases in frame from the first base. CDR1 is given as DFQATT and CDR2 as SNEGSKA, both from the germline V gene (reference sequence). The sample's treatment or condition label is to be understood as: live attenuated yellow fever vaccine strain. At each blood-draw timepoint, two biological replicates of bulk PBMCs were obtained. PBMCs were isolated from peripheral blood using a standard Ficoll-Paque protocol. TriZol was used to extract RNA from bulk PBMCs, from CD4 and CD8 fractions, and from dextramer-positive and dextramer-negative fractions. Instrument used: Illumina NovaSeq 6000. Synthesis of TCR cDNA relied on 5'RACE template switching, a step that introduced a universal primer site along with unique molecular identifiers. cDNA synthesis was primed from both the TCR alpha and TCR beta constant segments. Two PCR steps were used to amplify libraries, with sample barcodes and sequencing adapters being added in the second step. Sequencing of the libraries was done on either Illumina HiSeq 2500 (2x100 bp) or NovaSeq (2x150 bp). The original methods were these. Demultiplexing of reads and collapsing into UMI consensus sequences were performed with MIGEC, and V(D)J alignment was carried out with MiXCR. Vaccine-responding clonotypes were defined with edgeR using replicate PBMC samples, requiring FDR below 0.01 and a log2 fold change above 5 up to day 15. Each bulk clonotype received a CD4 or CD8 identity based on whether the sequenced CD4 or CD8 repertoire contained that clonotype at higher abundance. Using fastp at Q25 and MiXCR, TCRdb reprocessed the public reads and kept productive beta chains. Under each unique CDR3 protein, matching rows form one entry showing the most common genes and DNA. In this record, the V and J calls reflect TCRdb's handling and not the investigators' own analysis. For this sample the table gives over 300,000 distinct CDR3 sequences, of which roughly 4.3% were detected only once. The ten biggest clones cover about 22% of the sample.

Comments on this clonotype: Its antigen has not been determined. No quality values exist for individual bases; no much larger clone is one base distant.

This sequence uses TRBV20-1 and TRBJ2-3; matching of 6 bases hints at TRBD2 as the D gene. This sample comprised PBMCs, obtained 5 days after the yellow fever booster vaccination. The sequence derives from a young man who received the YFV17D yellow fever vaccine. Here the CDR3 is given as CSARGTGLHGTDTQYF. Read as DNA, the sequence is TGCAGTGCTAGAGGAACGGGACTGCACGGCACAGATACGCAGTATTTT.